This is a list of T cell receptor beta chains from one sample in a study of blood T cell repertoires in COVID-19. The method was immunoSEQ multiplex PCR; TCRdb's version includes in-frame clones alone and lacks a portion of them. The sample consists of approximately 25,000 clones, 75% to 85% of them appearing once. The sequencing sample was made of peripheral blood. These receptors all come from a woman aged 70-85 years with COVID-19, enrolled during active disease. The CDR3 runs from the conserved cysteine through the conserved F or W. D genes are given only for firm matches. Rows give clone size only sometimes, using once, few, many, or a class for an expanded clone.

TRBV18	.	TRBJ2-6	TRBD2	CASSRLAARPSSGANVLTF	TGTGCCAGCTCCCGACTAGCGGCCCGTCCGAGCTCTGGGGCCAACGTCCTGACTTTC
TRBV6-5	.	TRBJ2-1	TRBD2	CASSRLADNEQFF	TGTGCCAGCAGCCGACTAGCGGACAATGAGCAGTTCTTC
TRBV3-1/TRBV3-2	.	TRBJ1-3	.	CASSQEGAAGNTIYF	TGTGCCAGCAGCCAAGAAGGGGCAGCTGGAAACACCATATATTTT
TRBV25-1	.	TRBJ1-5	TRBD1	CASGDRGGNQPQHF	TGTGCCAGCGGGGACAGGGGAGGCAATCAGCCCCAGCATTTT
TRBV2	.	TRBJ1-4	.	CASRNQGQVNEKLFF	TGTGCCAGCAGGAATCAGGGGCAGGTCAATGAAAAACTGTTTTTT
TRBV9	.	TRBJ2-3	TRBD2	CARSVVGGRAADTQYF	TGTGCCCGCAGCGTAGTGGGGGGGAGGGCCGCAGATACGCAGTATTTT
TRBV2	.	TRBJ1-2	.	CASRPDINYGYTF	TGTGCCAGCAGGCCGGACATTAACTATGGCTACACCTTC
TRBV7-9	once	TRBJ2-1	TRBD1	CASSQGQGARNEQFF	TGTGCCAGCAGCCAGGGGCAGGGGGCACGCAATGAGCAGTTCTTC
TRBV2	.	TRBJ2-1	TRBD2	CASSDWAGGYNEQFF	TGTGCCAGCAGTGACTGGGCGGGAGGGTACAATGAGCAGTTCTTC
TRBV5-1	.	TRBJ1-6	TRBD1	CASQGGGSPLHF	TGCGCCAGCCAGGGGGGCGGGTCACCCCTCCACTTT
TRBV6-5	.	TRBJ1-2	.	CASRRGWDGYTF	TGTGCCAGCAGAAGGGGGTGGGATGGCTACACCTTC
TRBV25-1	.	TRBJ2-5	TRBD2	CASSGKGLVSGTQYF	TGTGCCAGCAGTGGCAAGGGACTAGTGAGCGGGACCCAGTACTTC
TRBV7-2	.	TRBJ2-2	TRBD1	CASSLVGTDNTGELFF	TGTGCCAGCAGCTTAGTTGGGACAGACAACACCGGGGAGCTGTTTTTT
TRBV7-9	.	TRBJ2-3	TRBD1	CASSPRGPDTQYF	TGTGCCAGCAGCCCGAGGGGGCCAGATACGCAGTATTTT
TRBV4-3	.	TRBJ1-1	TRBD1	CASSTGANTEAFF	TGCGCCAGCAGCACAGGGGCGAACACTGAAGCTTTCTTT
TRBV12-3/TRBV12-4	.	TRBJ2-2	.	CASSFSSGELFF	TGTGCCAGCAGTTTCTCGTCCGGGGAGCTGTTTTTT
TRBV10-3	once	TRBJ2-7	.	CAISEGGGLYEQYF	TGTGCCATCAGTGAAGGCGGGGGCCTCTACGAGCAGTACTTC
TRBV5-4	.	TRBJ2-1	TRBD2	CASRPGTSGGNEQFF	TGTGCCAGCAGGCCCGGGACTAGCGGGGGTAATGAGCAGTTCTTC
TRBV5-1	.	TRBJ2-2	.	CASSLSQNTGELFF	TGCGCCAGCAGCTTGAGCCAAAACACCGGGGAGCTGTTTTTT
TRBV5-4	.	TRBJ1-2	TRBD1	CASSLETGVGGYTF	TGTGCCAGCAGCTTGGAGACAGGGGTCGGTGGCTACACCTTC
TRBV2	.	TRBJ2-6	.	CASSQGGGSGANVLTF	TGTGCCAGCTCTCAGGGGGGCGGCTCTGGGGCCAACGTCCTGACTTTC
TRBV6-1	.	TRBJ2-7	.	CASSDREPPYEQYF	TGTGCCAGCAGTGACAGGGAACCTCCCTACGAGCAGTACTTC
TRBV3-1/TRBV3-2	.	TRBJ2-7	TRBD2	CASSPWTSGSYEQYF	TGTGCCAGCAGCCCCTGGACTAGCGGGAGCTACGAGCAGTACTTC
TRBV5-4	.	TRBJ1-2	.	CASSSDKAYGYTF	TGTGCCAGCAGCTCCGACAAAGCCTATGGCTACACCTTC
TRBV11-3	.	TRBJ1-6	.	CASSLKQGTPLHF	TGTGCCAGCAGCTTGAAACAGGGTACACCCCTCCACTTT
TRBV28	once	TRBJ1-1	TRBD1	CASRQGGSRTEAFF	TGTGCCAGCAGACAGGGGGGATCCCGGACTGAAGCTTTCTTT
TRBV5-6	.	TRBJ1-2	TRBD1	CASSLVTGGDGGYTF	TGTGCCAGCAGCTTGGTGACAGGGGGCGATGGTGGCTACACCTTC
TRBV4-2	few	TRBJ1-3	.	CASSQDRRAGNTIYF	TGTGCCAGCAGCCAAGACAGGCGAGCCGGAAACACCATATATTTT
TRBV15	.	TRBJ1-4	TRBD1	CATSRDRGGEKLFF	TGTGCCACCAGCAGGGACAGGGGGGGGGAAAAACTGTTTTTT
TRBV5-1	.	TRBJ2-2	TRBD2	CASSWEGPVTGELFF	TGCGCCAGCAGCTGGGAGGGACCAGTCACCGGGGAGCTGTTTTTT
TRBV19	.	TRBJ2-7	.	CATGGSSYEQYF	TGTGCCACCGGCGGGTCATCCTACGAGCAGTACTTC
TRBV5-4	.	TRBJ2-4	TRBD2	CASSPRGLAKNIQYF	TGTGCCAGCAGTCCGCGGGGGTTAGCCAAAAACATTCAGTACTTC
TRBV6-5	few	TRBJ1-1	TRBD1	CASSYSQGAGAEAFF	TGTGCCAGCAGTTACTCCCAGGGGGCCGGTGCTGAAGCTTTCTTT
TRBV11-3	.	TRBJ1-3	.	CASSPGGSSGNTIYF	TGTGCCAGCAGCCCGGGGGGAAGTTCTGGAAACACCATATATTTT
TRBV7-9	.	TRBJ2-1	.	CASSLAKRLNNEQFF	TGTGCCAGCAGCTTGGCTAAGAGACTAAACAATGAGCAGTTCTTC
TRBV7-9	.	TRBJ1-1	TRBD1	CASTRQGALNTEAFF	TGTGCCAGCACCAGACAGGGGGCCTTGAACACTGAAGCTTTCTTT
TRBV6-6	.	TRBJ1-1	.	CASSSAGGAKNTEAFF	TGTGCCAGCAGTTCCGCCGGCGGGGCTAAGAACACTGAAGCTTTCTTT
TRBV7-8	.	TRBJ1-2	.	CASSLGQIANYGYTF	TGTGCCAGCAGCTTAGGACAGATAGCTAACTATGGCTACACCTTC
TRBV6-4	.	TRBJ2-3	.	CASSAQSTDTQYF	TGTGCCAGCAGTGCACAGAGCACAGATACGCAGTATTTT
TRBV3-1/TRBV3-2	.	TRBJ1-2	.	CASSHLLNYGYTF	TGTGCCAGCAGCCACCTCTTAAACTATGGCTACACCTTC
TRBV5-1	.	TRBJ2-3	.	CASSPPSTDTQYF	TGCGCCAGCAGCCCTCCGAGCACAGATACGCAGTATTTT
TRBV6-2/TRBV6-3	.	TRBJ2-1	.	CASSRSLTLYNEQFF	TGTGCCAGCAGTCGGTCCCTGACTCTCTACAATGAGCAGTTCTTC
TRBV24-1	.	TRBJ1-2	.	CATSDFWGRSGYTF	TGTGCCACCAGTGATTTTTGGGGGAGGAGTGGCTACACCTTC
TRBV6-5	.	TRBJ2-1	.	CASSYSEDGEQFF	TGTGCCAGCAGTTACTCAGAGGATGGGGAGCAGTTCTTC
TRBV2	.	TRBJ2-1	.	CASRAGAYNEQFF	TGTGCCAGCAGGGCGGGGGCTTACAATGAGCAGTTCTTC
TRBV4-2	.	TRBJ2-6	TRBD1	CASSPRTGTSSGANVLTF	TGTGCCAGCAGCCCCAGGACAGGGACAAGCTCTGGGGCCAACGTCCTGACTTTC